This TCR beta chain was captured in a study of post-analysis software for immune sequencing data. Tagging with unique molecular identifiers was a feature of the TCR beta cDNA libraries. Some 500,000 cDNA molecules were obtained per 1 to 10 million input T cells. TCRdb called the PCR reads again in MiXCR, with one record for every CDR3 protein. The sample has fewer than 900,000 distinct CDR3 sequences; 40% to 55% are singletons. This CDR3 contains 15 residues. Germline-derived CDR1 and CDR2 are PRHDT and FYEKMQ (reference sequence). Trimming removed 6 bases from V and 2 bases from J, with 16 bases in between. For this clonotype: Its antigen is unidentified.

Notes on the study in general: Controls had lower frequencies than patients of about 5 TRBV segments, which included TRBV5-6, TRBV5-1 and TRBV20-1. Samples from one preparation batch, clustered by F measure, grouped strongly together.

This sequence originates from a girl between 5 and 17 years old with multiple sclerosis. The sequenced material came from blood. V and J are TRBV13 and TRBJ2-5; TRBD2 is a possible D gene (6 bases). The CDR3 DNA reads TGTGCCAGCAGACTCCGGGACGGGGGACAAGAGACCCAGTACTTC. It specifies CASRLRDGGQETQYF.